This TCR beta chain was recorded in a study of blood T cell repertoires in COVID-19. Study background: Sites in the United States, Italy and Spain provided acute and convalescent COVID-19 samples.

The V and J ends lost 2 bases and 3 bases respectively, with 20 bases between them. CDR3 length equals 17 residues. Germline V gene sequence: CDR1 MDHEN, CDR2 SYDVKM. Categorization into cohorts depended on clinical history that participants reported. Sequencing was performed with immunoSEQ multiplex PCR; in TCRdb, only in-frame clones are kept and a portion is missing. The table lists some 360,000 clones, roughly 90% of them singletons, with 1% in the top ten. The chain employs TRBV28 and TRBJ2-7, with D possibly TRBD1 on 7 matching bases. This clonotype was sampled from a woman aged 30 to 39 who had been exposed to COVID-19. Sequencing was performed on PBMCs or T cells enriched from blood (not recorded which). The CDR3 loop reads CASSLQGGLPRVYEQYF. In DNA form, the CDR3 reads TGTGCCAGCAGTTTACAGGGGGGACTCCCTAGAGTCTACGAGCAGTACTTC.